Given below is one T cell receptor (beta chain) in context. The antigen remains undetermined. The record originates from a study of high-grade serous ovarian cancer treatment subgroups. Study overall: Each sample yielded on average about 7,000 unique TCR beta rearrangements from some 15,000 reads.

Whole-study results and caveats: TCR relatedness rose with neoantigen level and trended with mutation load. Only CDR3 was analyzed; CDR1 and CDR2 were not.

The tumor samples were collected prior to definitive surgery or chemotherapy. Some clones are missing from TCRdb's copy, which holds only in-frame ones; the method was immunoSEQ multiplex PCR. The sample includes thousands of clones, around 79% of them seen just once. Sequencing was performed on tumor tissue. This TCR derives from a human donor with high-grade serous ovarian cancer.

CDR3 sequence reads: CASSSLAGGSTDTQYF. The CDR3, as DNA: TGCGCCAGCAGCTCCCTAGCGGGGGGTTCCACAGATACGCAGTATTTT. V is TRBV5-1 and J is TRBJ2-3, with 11 nucleotides matching TRBD2. There are 16 residues in the CDR3. Germline assignment: CDR1 SGHRS and CDR2 YFSETQ. J lost 2 bases, V lost 3 bases, and 5 bases had no gene match.